This TCR beta chain emerged from a study of T cells in Graves' hyperthyroidism and ophthalmopathy. On the study more broadly: Peripheral blood sampling occurred at initial diagnosis, before any treatment. Study-level points and caveats: Blood also held most thyroid clonotypes expanded beyond 0.001.

The CDR3 has 11 residues. Trimming removed 4 bases at V and 0 bases at J, with 4 bases between. The germline CDR1 and CDR2 sequences are GTSNPN and SVGIG (reference sequence). Patients aged 18 to 65 had newly diagnosed hyperthyroidism of under 2 months' duration. Reasons for excluding patients were uncontrolled infection, other autoimmune disease, pregnancy or lactation. Authors of the study amplified TCR beta CDR3 regions from RNA transcripts. First-round RT-PCR with HTBI primers amplified the TCR CDR3 region. TCRdb re-called the multiplex PCR reads with MiXCR, one entry per CDR3 protein. The sample lists about 350,000 distinct CDR3 sequences; 19% were seen once. This clonotype was seen ten or more times. The target antigen is unknown.

This chain links TRBV30 with TRBJ2-7; D is uncertain. The clonotype comes from a woman between 18 and 29 years old with Graves' hyperthyroidism. Specimen: blood. The CDR3 loop is CAWTSSYEQYF. CDR3 coding DNA: TGTGCCTGGACGAGCTCCTACGAGCAGTACTTC.